This is a list of T cell receptor beta chains from one sample in a study of blood T cell repertoires in COVID-19. Assay: immunoSEQ multiplex PCR; the TCRdb copy retains only in-frame clones and omits some. The sample records roughly 200,000 clones, about 91% being singletons. The specimen was PBMCs or T cells enriched from blood (not recorded which). These receptor sequences come from a young man with acute COVID-19. CDR3s include the opening cysteine and the closing phenylalanine or tryptophan. A D gene is named only where the DNA matches it firmly. Some rows mark clone size as missing; the rest say once, few, many or name a class of expanded clone.

j_gene,d_gene,abundance,v_gene,CDR3aa,CDR3nt
TRBJ1-3,TRBD1,NA,TRBV3-1/TRBV3-2,CASSQVPGQGAGGNTIYF,TGTGCCAGCAGCCAAGTACCGGGACAGGGGGCCGGAGGAAACACCATATATTTT
TRBJ1-5,NA,NA,TRBV6-5,CASSYPWQGLNQPQHF,TGTGCCAGCAGTTACCCTTGGCAGGGCCTCAATCAGCCCCAGCATTTT
TRBJ2-7,TRBD2,NA,TRBV6-2/TRBV6-3,CASSRGTSAYEQYF,TGTGCCAGCAGTCGCGGGACTAGCGCCTACGAGCAGTACTTC
TRBJ1-3,TRBD1,NA,TRBV4-2,CASSPGAGTGGGNTIYF,TGTGCCAGCAGCCCGGGAGCCGGGACAGGTGGCGGAAACACCATATATTTT
TRBJ2-3,TRBD2,many,TRBV6-4,CASSLTSGSTDTQYF,TGTGCCAGCAGCCTCACTAGCGGGAGCACAGATACGCAGTATTTT
TRBJ1-1,NA,NA,TRBV27,CASSKGHLNTEAFF,TGTGCCAGCAGTAAGGGACACTTGAACACTGAAGCTTTCTTT
TRBJ2-7,TRBD2,NA,TRBV28,CASRAGTSSYEQYF,TGTGCCAGCAGGGCCGGGACTAGCTCCTACGAGCAGTACTTC
TRBJ2-5,NA,NA,TRBV28,CASSSAGQPEETQYF,TGTGCCAGCAGTTCCGCGGGACAGCCAGAAGAGACCCAGTACTTC
TRBJ2-7,TRBD2,once,TRBV7-9,CASSPSGGYEQYF,TGTGCCAGCAGTCCTAGCGGGGGTTACGAGCAGTACTTC
TRBJ2-3,TRBD2,NA,TRBV7-8,CASSPGLAGMGNTQYF,TGTGCCAGCAGCCCCGGACTAGCGGGAATGGGGAATACGCAGTATTTT
TRBJ2-3,TRBD2,NA,TRBV7-2,CASSLVLAGGDTQYF,TGTGCCAGCAGCTTAGTCCTAGCGGGGGGAGATACGCAGTATTTT
TRBJ2-3,NA,NA,TRBV28,CASSFLTVTTDTQYF,TGTGCCAGCAGTTTTTTGACAGTCACCACAGATACGCAGTATTTT
TRBJ2-6,NA,NA,TRBV28,CASRTHPTGASGANVLTF,TGTGCCAGCAGGACCCATCCTACTGGGGCGTCTGGGGCCAACGTCCTGACTTTC
TRBJ2-7,NA,NA,TRBV19,CASSIGSEQYF,TGTGCCAGTAGTATAGGTAGCGAGCAGTACTTC
TRBJ1-2,TRBD1,NA,TRBV28,CASTTGGIYGYTF,TGTGCCAGCACTACAGGGGGCATCTATGGCTACACCTTC
TRBJ2-7,NA,NA,TRBV5-8,CASTPLTSAEQYF,TGTGCCAGCACACCTTTAACTAGTGCCGAGCAGTACTTC
TRBJ1-1,NA,NA,TRBV3-1/TRBV3-2,CASSQDRLTDNTEAFF,TGTGCCAGCAGCCAAGATAGATTGACAGATAACACTGAAGCTTTCTTT
TRBJ2-7,NA,NA,TRBV9,CASSVESGGYEQYF,TGTGCCAGCAGCGTAGAATCAGGTGGCTACGAGCAGTACTTC
TRBJ2-5,TRBD2,NA,TRBV10-2,CATFSGSPKETQYF,TGCGCCACCTTTAGCGGGAGCCCAAAAGAGACCCAGTACTTC
TRBJ2-7,TRBD1,NA,TRBV3-1/TRBV3-2,CASSQDLGPGTGPYEQYF,TGTGCCAGCAGCCAAGACCTAGGACCCGGGACAGGCCCCTACGAGCAGTACTTC
TRBJ2-7,NA,NA,TRBV12-3/TRBV12-4,CASSVEGAYEQYF,TGTGCCAGCAGCGTCGAGGGGGCCTACGAGCAGTACTTC
TRBJ2-7,TRBD2,NA,TRBV29-1,CSVVAGGSYEQYF,TGCAGCGTTGTAGCGGGAGGCTCCTACGAGCAGTACTTC
TRBJ2-1,TRBD1,NA,TRBV9,CASKQITGDYNEQFF,TGTGCCAGCAAGCAAATTACAGGGGATTACAATGAGCAGTTCTTC
TRBJ2-1,NA,NA,TRBV9,CASSVVPSREQFF,TGTGCCAGCAGCGTCGTTCCTTCTCGTGAGCAGTTCTTC
TRBJ2-1,TRBD1,once,TRBV2,CASREQGNYNEQFF,TGTGCCAGCAGAGAACAGGGGAACTACAATGAGCAGTTCTTC
TRBJ1-3,NA,NA,TRBV18,CASSPVQDSGNTIYF,TGTGCCAGCTCACCCGTACAGGACTCTGGAAACACCATATATTTT
TRBJ2-1,TRBD2,NA,TRBV10-3,CAISERRGDASGEQFF,TGTGCCATCAGTGAGCGCCGGGGGGACGCCTCCGGTGAGCAGTTCTTC
TRBJ1-2,NA,NA,TRBV2,CASTLLSGDYGYTF,TGTGCCAGCACCCTCCTATCAGGGGACTATGGCTACACCTTC
TRBJ2-7,TRBD1,NA,TRBV5-8,CASSLRQGWYEQYF,TGTGCCAGCAGCTTGAGACAGGGGTGGTACGAGCAGTACTTC
TRBJ1-1,NA,NA,TRBV12-3/TRBV12-4,CASRKLGNTEAFF,TGTGCCAGCAGGAAGCTCGGGAACACTGAAGCTTTCTTT
TRBJ2-7,TRBD2,once,TRBV20-1,CSASSPGLATSSSYEQYF,TGCAGTGCTAGTTCACCGGGACTAGCGACGAGCTCCTCCTACGAGCAGTACTTC
TRBJ2-7,TRBD2,few,TRBV4-1,CASSRIAGINSYEQYF,TGCGCCAGCAGCCGAATAGCGGGGATTAACTCCTACGAGCAGTACTTC
TRBJ2-5,TRBD2,NA,TRBV7-3,CASSEGTSGSETQYF,TGTGCCAGCAGTGAAGGGACTAGCGGGAGCGAGACCCAGTACTTC
TRBJ2-3,NA,few,TRBV7-3,CASSLEGGPTDTQYF,TGTGCCAGCAGCTTAGAGGGGGGGCCCACAGATACGCAGTATTTT
TRBJ2-1,TRBD1,many,TRBV5-1,CASSSDGQGYNEQFF,TGCGCCAGCAGCTCCGACGGACAGGGCTACAATGAGCAGTTCTTC
TRBJ1-5,TRBD1,NA,TRBV28,CASSFRDRGSHQPQHF,TGTGCCAGCAGTTTCCGGGACAGGGGATCGCATCAGCCCCAGCATTTT
TRBJ1-5,NA,NA,TRBV4-1,CASSPWATNQPQHF,TGCGCCAGCAGCCCTTGGGCCACTAATCAGCCCCAGCATTTT
TRBJ2-1,TRBD2,NA,TRBV28,CASSSLLAGGPFYNEQFF,TGTGCCAGCAGTTCCCTACTAGCGGGAGGGCCCTTCTACAATGAGCAGTTCTTC
TRBJ1-1,NA,once,TRBV28,CASSFLVSRAEAFF,TGTGCCAGCAGTTTCCTCGTTTCGCGGGCTGAAGCTTTCTTT
TRBJ1-5,NA,NA,TRBV19,CASTSVPEQPQHF,TGTGCCAGTACAAGCGTGCCGGAACAGCCCCAGCATTTT
TRBJ2-7,TRBD2,NA,TRBV6-5,CASSTPSGGREQYF,TGTGCCAGCAGTACCCCTAGCGGGGGGCGAGAGCAGTACTTC
TRBJ2-7,TRBD2,NA,TRBV28,CASSMSTSGSYEQYF,TGTGCCAGCAGCATGTCAACTAGCGGGAGTTACGAGCAGTACTTC
TRBJ1-2,NA,NA,TRBV30,CAWSTQGLSGYTF,TGTGCCTGGAGTACACAGGGTCTTAGCGGCTACACCTTC
TRBJ2-7,TRBD2,NA,TRBV28,CASNPGRGSDEQYF,TGTGCCAGCAACCCTGGGAGGGGTTCTGACGAGCAGTACTTC
TRBJ1-5,NA,NA,TRBV6-5,CASSTDKYSNQPQHF,TGTGCCAGCAGCACGGACAAATATAGCAATCAGCCCCAGCATTTT
TRBJ1-4,NA,NA,TRBV7-9,CASSLLNEKLFF,TGTGCCAGCAGCTTACTTAATGAAAAACTGTTTTTT
TRBJ1-2,NA,NA,TRBV2,CASADLAYGYTF,TGTGCCAGCGCGGACTTGGCCTATGGCTACACCTTC
TRBJ2-7,NA,NA,TRBV28,CATVRPRTEPLGEYEQYF,TGTGCCACCGTCCGACCTCGGACAGAGCCACTAGGTGAATACGAGCAGTACTTC
TRBJ1-5,NA,NA,TRBV4-2,CASSQDAGAPGNQPQHF,TGTGCCAGCAGCCAAGATGCAGGGGCCCCGGGCAATCAGCCCCAGCATTTT
TRBJ2-7,TRBD1,many,TRBV2,CASSATGTEQYF,TGTGCCAGCAGTGCGACAGGGACCGAGCAGTACTTC
TRBJ2-2,NA,NA,TRBV4-2,CASSPSGELFF,TGTGCCAGCAGCCCGTCCGGGGAGCTGTTTTTT